The next 2 T cell receptor beta chains were all read from a single sample in a study of response to subunit inactivated influenza vaccine. Using its own MiXCR run on the RT-PCR reads, TCRdb lists one record per CDR3 protein. The sample contains a few hundred thousand distinct CDR3 sequences, 11% to 15% of which appear only once. This specimen was PBMCs from blood, taken 11 to 12 days after vaccination. The receptors shown here come from a man over 45 who received an inactivated influenza vaccine.

The sample holds a few counts of this clonotype. This sequence joins TRBV12-3 or TRBV12-4 and TRBJ1-5; perhaps TRBD1 as D (5 bases). The CDR3 is 15 amino acids. Trimming cost V 0 bases and J 3 bases, with 9 bases left between them. In nucleotides, the CDR3 is TGTGCCAGCAGTTTAGCGCAGACAGACAATCAGCCCCAGCATTTT. Residues: CASSLAQTDNQPQHF.

This clonotype turned up a few times. The rearrangement joins TRBV6-1 to TRBJ2-3; TRBD2 matches at 14 bases. The CDR3 spans 16 residues. The V segment lost 5 bases and the J segment 6 bases; nucleotides outside the gene matches: 7. Per germline, CDR1 MNHNS and CDR2 SASEGT. CDR3 amino acids: CASSTGLAGGRDTQYF. The CDR3 DNA reads TGTGCCAGCAGTACCGGACTAGCGGGGGGCAGGGATACGCAGTATTTT.